This record concerns one TCR beta chain sequence. The target antigen is unknown. Extraction of RNA together with DNA used 20-30 mg of unsorted bulk tissue. Per tumor, sampling covered five separate regions. Total RNA amounting to 450 to 550 ng was the source from which TCR beta cDNA was made with a constant-region primer. Investigators got TCR beta libraries out of three nested multiplex PCR rounds, done with slightly modified ARM-PCR. The first two PCR rounds used TRBV1-TRBV30 forward primers with a C-beta reverse primer, nine to ten cycles each. TCRdb re-called the multiplex PCR reads with MiXCR, one entry per CDR3 protein. Here the sample spans roughly 120,000 distinct CDR3 sequences, 60% to 80% being singletons. The data stem from a study of tumor-infiltrating lymphocytes in primary liver carcinoma. The CDR3 totals 15 residues. Germline V CDR1 and CDR2: MNHEY, SVGAGI. The junction had 11 bases not matched to a gene; V was cut back by 6 bases and J by 9 bases.

Study-wide findings and caveats: It was observed that only about 7-25% of the top clones appeared in every one of the five tumor regions.

This TCR came from a woman in her fifties or sixties with primary liver carcinoma and hepatitis B virus infection. The chain links TRBV6-5 to TRBJ2-1; TRBD1 matches 10 bases. Material for sequencing was liver tumor tissue from sampling region 3. The sample's subset: tumor region T3, left-lateral pole. CDR3 sequence reads: CASRSGTGALIEQFF. The CDR3 coding sequence is TGTGCCAGCAGGTCCGGGACAGGGGCCCTTATTGAGCAGTTCTTC.